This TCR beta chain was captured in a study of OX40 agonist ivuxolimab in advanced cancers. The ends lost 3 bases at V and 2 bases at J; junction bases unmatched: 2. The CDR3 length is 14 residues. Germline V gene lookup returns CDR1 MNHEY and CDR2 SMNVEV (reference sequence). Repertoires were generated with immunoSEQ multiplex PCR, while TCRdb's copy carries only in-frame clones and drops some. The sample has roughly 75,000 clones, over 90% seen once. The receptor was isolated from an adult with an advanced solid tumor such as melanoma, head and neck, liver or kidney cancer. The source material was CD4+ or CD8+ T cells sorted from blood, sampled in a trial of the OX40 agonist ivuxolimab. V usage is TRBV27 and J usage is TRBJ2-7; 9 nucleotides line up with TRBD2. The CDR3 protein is CASSFAGGAYEQYF. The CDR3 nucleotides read TGTGCCAGCAGTTTCGCGGGAGGGGCCTACGAGCAGTACTTC.